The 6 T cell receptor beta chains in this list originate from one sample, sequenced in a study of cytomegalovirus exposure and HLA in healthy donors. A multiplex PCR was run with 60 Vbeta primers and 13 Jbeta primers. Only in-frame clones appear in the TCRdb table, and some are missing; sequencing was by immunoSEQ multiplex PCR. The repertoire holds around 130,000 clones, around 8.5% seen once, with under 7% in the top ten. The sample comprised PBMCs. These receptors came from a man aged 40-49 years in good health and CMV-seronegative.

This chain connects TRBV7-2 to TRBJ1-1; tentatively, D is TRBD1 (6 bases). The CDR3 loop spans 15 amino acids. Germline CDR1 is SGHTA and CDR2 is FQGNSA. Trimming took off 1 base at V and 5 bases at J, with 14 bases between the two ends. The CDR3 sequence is CASSLGGGRRTEAFF. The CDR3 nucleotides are TGTGCCAGCAGCTTAGGGGGGGGGCGTAGAACTGAAGCTTTCTTT.

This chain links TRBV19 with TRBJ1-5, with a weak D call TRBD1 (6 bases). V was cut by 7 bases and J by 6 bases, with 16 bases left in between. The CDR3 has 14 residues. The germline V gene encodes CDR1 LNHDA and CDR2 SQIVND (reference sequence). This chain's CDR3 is CASNTMGGAQPQHF. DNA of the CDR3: TGTGCCAGTAACACAATGGGGGGGGCTCAGCCCCAGCATTTT.

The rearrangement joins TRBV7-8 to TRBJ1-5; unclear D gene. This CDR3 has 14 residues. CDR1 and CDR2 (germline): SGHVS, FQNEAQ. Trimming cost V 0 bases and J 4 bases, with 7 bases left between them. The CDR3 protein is CASSLANTNQPQHF. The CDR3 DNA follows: TGTGCCAGCAGCTTAGCGAATACTAATCAGCCCCAGCATTTT.

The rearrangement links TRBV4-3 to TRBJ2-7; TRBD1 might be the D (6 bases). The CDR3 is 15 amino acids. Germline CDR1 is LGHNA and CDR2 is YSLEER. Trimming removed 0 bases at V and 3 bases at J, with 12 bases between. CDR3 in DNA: TGCGCCAGCAGCCAAGAAATTTACAGGGACTACGAGCAGTACTTC. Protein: CASSQEIYRDYEQYF.

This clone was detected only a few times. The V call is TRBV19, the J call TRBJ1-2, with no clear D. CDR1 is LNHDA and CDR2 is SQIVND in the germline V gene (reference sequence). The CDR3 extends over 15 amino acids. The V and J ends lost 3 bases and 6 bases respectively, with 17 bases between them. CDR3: CASSMREEGWNGYTF. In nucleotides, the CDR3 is TGTGCCAGTAGTATGAGGGAAGAGGGCTGGAATGGCTACACCTTC.

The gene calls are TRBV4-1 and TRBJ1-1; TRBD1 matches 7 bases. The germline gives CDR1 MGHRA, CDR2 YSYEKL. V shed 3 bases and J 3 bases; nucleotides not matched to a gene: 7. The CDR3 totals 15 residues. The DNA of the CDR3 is TGCGCCAGCAGCCAGGGAACCAGGGGGGACACTGAAGCTTTCTTT. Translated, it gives CASSQGTRGDTEAFF.